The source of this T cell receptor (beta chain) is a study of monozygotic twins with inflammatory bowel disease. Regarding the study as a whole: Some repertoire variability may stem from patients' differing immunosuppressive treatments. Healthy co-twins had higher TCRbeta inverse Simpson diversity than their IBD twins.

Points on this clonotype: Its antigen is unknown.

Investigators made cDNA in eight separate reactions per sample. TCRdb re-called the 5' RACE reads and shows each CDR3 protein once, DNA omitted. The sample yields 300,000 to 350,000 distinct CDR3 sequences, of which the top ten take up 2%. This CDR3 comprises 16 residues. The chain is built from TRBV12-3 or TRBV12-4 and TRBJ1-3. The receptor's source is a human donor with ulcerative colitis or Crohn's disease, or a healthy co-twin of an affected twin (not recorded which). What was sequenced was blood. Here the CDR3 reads CASSPGLGNEGNTIYF.